This T cell receptor beta chain was captured by sequencing in a study of control samples from healthy donors and cancer patients. Germline V gives CDR1 MNHEY, CDR2 SMNVEV (reference sequence). This CDR3 has 14 amino acids. V lost 1 base and J lost 1, with 7 bases in between. Profiling relied on immunoSEQ multiplex PCR, and the TCRdb table lists in-frame clones only, not all of them. Here the sample spans around 150,000 clones, approximately 93% being singletons. The chain uses TRBV27 and TRBJ1-1; possibly TRBD1 for D (5 bases). The sample consisted of blood. The sequence was collected from a middle-aged woman in good health. CDR3 protein: CASSLYRKNTEAFF. DNA for the CDR3: TGTGCCAGCAGTTTATACAGGAAGAACACTGAAGCTTTCTTT.